Below, 6 T cell receptor beta chains from the same sample are listed, as sequenced in a study of human T cells and chemical hapten exposure. TCRdb re-called the RACE reads through MiXCR, storing one row per CDR3 protein. The sample lists 27,000 or so distinct CDR3 sequences; over 8.5% were seen once. Stated time point: patch test 2, 6 weeks after DPC sensitization. Stated treatment: therapeutic diphenylcyclopropenone sensitization with weekly scalp DPC. Specimen: whole blood, collected in connection with sensitization to the hapten diphenylcyclopropenone (DPC). These receptors all stem from a man in his thirties or forties with alopecia areata. Some clones in this sample may be carry-over from other donors' samples.

The chain has TRBV7-2 and TRBJ2-3; TRBD1 matches at 7 bases. The CDR3 is made up of 15 amino acids. Germline values: CDR1 SGHTA, CDR2 FQGNSA. Trimming cost V 4 bases and J 2 bases; bases outside gene matches: 6. CDR3 sequence (DNA): TGTGCCAGCAGCTCGGGACAGTTTATCACAGATACGCAGTATTTT. Its protein product is CASSSGQFITDTQYF.

This clonotype showed up many times. This rearrangement joins TRBV29-1 to TRBJ2-7; the D call may be TRBD1 or TRBD2 (5 bases each). The CDR3 is 13 amino acids. Deletions cut 6 bases from V and 3 bases from J, with 15 bases between. Per germline, CDR1 SQVTM and CDR2 ANQGSEA. The CDR3 region is CSVRSGPGYEQYF. CDR3 DNA sequence: TGCAGCGTGCGGTCGGGGCCGGGCTACGAGCAGTACTTC.

This clonotype occurred many times. The chain links TRBV14 to TRBJ2-1; 15 bases are a match to TRBD2. CDR3 size: 15 residues. The J segment lost 13 bases and the V segment lost 3 bases, leaving 7 bases of the junction unmatched. The germline gives CDR1 SGHDN, CDR2 FVKESK. Written as DNA, the CDR3 is TGTGCCAGCAGCCAGGGACTAGCGGGGGGAAGTGGCCAGTTCTTC. Translated: CASSQGLAGGSGQFF.

The V and J genes are TRBV29-1 and TRBJ2-3; possibly TRBD1 for D (5 bases). Germline loops: CDR1 SQVTM, CDR2 ANQGSEA. CDR3 length: 15 residues. The ends were cut back, 7 bases at V and 3 bases at J, with 20 bases in the middle. CDR3 in DNA: TGCAGCGCCCCCTCAGAAGGGCAGGGAACAGATACGCAGTATTTT. It is translated as CSAPSEGQGTDTQYF.

V is TRBV27 and J is TRBJ2-4, with a tentative D call TRBD2 (6 bases). In germline, CDR1 is MNHEY, CDR2 SMNVEV (reference sequence). This CDR3 contains 14 residues. V was cut by 3 bases and J by 5 bases, with 11 bases left in between. The CDR3 here is CASSFGGPENIQYF. DNA of the CDR3: TGTGCCAGCAGTTTCGGGGGTCCAGAAAACATTCAGTACTTC.

The table lists this clonotype with a few counts. The rearrangement uses TRBV2 and TRBJ2-3, with D uncertain. The CDR3 extends over 11 amino acids. Trimming left V 6 bases short and J 6 bases short, with 7 bases between. The V gene's germline CDR1 is SNHLY and CDR2 FYNNEI. The chain's CDR3 is CASREMDTQYF. The CDR3 region has the DNA TGTGCCAGCAGAGAAATGGATACGCAGTATTTT.